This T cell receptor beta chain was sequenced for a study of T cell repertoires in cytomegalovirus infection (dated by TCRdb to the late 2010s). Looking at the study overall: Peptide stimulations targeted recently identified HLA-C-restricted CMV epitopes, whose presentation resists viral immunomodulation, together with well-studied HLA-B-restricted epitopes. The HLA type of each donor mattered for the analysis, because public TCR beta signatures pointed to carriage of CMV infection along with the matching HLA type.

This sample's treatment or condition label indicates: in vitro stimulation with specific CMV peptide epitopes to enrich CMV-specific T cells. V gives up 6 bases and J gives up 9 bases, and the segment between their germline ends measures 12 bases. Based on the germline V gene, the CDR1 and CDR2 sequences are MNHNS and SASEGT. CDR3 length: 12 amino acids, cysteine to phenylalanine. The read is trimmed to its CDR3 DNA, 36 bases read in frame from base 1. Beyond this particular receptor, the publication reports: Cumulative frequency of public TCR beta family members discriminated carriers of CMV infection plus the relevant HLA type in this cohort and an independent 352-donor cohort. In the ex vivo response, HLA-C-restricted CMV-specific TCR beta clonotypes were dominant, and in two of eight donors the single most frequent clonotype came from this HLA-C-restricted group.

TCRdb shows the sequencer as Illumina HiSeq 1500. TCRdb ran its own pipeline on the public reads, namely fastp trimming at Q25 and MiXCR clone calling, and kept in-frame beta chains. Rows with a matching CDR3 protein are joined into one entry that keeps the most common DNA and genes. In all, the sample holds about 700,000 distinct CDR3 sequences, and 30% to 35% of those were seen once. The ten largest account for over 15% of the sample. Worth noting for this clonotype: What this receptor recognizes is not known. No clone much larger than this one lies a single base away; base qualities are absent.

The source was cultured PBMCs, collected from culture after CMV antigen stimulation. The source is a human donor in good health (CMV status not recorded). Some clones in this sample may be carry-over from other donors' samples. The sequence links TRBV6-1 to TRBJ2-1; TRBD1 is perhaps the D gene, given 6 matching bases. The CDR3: CASRRQGIEQFF. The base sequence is TGTGCCAGCAGGCGTCAGGGGATTGAGCAGTTCTTC.